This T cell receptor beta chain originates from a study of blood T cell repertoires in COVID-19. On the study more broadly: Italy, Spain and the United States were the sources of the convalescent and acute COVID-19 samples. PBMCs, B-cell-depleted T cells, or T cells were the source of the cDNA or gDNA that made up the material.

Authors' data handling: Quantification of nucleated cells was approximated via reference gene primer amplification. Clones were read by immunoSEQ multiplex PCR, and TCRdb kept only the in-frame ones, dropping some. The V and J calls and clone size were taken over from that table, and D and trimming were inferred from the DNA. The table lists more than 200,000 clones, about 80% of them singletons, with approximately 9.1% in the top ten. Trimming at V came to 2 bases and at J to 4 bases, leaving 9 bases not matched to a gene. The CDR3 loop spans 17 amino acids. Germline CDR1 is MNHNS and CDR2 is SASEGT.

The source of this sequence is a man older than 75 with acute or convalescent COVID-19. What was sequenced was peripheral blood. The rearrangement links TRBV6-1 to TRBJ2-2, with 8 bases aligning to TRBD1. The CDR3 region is CASSERGRGRFTGELFF. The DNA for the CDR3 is TGTGCCAGCAGTGAAAGGGGCAGGGGGCGATTCACCGGGGAGCTGTTTTTT.